The source of this T cell receptor beta chain is a study of metastatic and nonmetastatic thyroid tumors. The overall study: Comparison of repertoires was carried out across blood and tumor or nodule tissue from malignant and benign thyroid patients. Study observations and caveats: In blood and tumor, TCR beta diversity was reportedly significantly higher in malignant thyroid tumors than in benign nodules.

Original methodology: Built for papillary thyroid cancer, a distant-metastasis classifier drew on CDR3 differences across clinicopathological groups. TCRdb reanalyzed the PCR reads with MiXCR. It is TCRdb's table, rather than the study itself, that gives the V and J calls and clone size. The sample has 60,000 or so clones, just under 30% seen once. CDR1 is KGHDR, CDR2 SFDVKD, per germline. The CDR3 spans 12 residues. The V end was cut by 3 bases, the J end by 10 bases, with 9 bases between. Thyroid surgery took place with no prior treatment in any patient. Worth noting for this clone: Its cognate antigen is unknown.

The gene calls are TRBV24-1 and TRBJ2-1, with D perhaps matching TRBD2 (5 bases). Sequencing was carried out using blood. This receptor was taken from a female donor with papillary thyroid cancer or a benign thyroid nodule (not recorded which). Some clones in this sample may be carry-over from other donors' samples. CDR3 nucleotides: TGTGCCACCAGTGATCCCGGGAACGAGCAGTTCTTC. It translates to CATSDPGNEQFF.